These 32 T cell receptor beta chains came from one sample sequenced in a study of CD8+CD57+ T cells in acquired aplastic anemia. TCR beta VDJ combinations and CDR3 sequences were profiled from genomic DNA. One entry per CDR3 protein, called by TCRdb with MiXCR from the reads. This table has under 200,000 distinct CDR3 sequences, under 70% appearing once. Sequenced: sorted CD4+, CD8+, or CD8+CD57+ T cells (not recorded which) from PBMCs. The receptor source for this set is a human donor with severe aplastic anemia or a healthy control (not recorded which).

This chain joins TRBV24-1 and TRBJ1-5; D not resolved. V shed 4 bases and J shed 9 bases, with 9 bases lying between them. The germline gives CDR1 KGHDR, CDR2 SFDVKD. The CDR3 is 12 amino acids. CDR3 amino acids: CATSDFGGPQHF. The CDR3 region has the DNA TGTGCCACCAGTGACTTTGGTGGGCCCCAGCATTTT.

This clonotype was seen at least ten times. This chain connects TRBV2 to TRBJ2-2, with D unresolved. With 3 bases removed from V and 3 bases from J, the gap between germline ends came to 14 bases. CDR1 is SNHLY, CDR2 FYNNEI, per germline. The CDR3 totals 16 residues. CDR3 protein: CASSDPLSGYTGELFF. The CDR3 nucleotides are TGTGCCAGCAGTGATCCGCTGTCTGGGTACACCGGGGAGCTGTTTTTT.

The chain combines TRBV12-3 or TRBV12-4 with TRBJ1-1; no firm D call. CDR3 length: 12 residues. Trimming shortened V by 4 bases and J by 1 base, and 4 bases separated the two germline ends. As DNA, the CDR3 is TGTGCCAGCAGTTGGTCGAACACTGAAGCTTTCTTT. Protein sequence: CASSWSNTEAFF.

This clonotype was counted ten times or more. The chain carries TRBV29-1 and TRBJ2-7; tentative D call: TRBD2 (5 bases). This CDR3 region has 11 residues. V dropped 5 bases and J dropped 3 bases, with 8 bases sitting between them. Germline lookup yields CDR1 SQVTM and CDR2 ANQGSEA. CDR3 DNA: TGCAGCGTTTTTGAGGGCTACGAGCAGTACTTC. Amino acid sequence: CSVFEGYEQYF.

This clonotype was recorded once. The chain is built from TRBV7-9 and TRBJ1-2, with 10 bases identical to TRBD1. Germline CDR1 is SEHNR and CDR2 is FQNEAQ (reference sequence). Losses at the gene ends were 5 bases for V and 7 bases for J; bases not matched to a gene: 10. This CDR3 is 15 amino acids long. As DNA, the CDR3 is TGTGCCAGCAGCCTCCCCGGGACAGGGGCTCGTGGCTACACCTTC. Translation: CASSLPGTGARGYTF.

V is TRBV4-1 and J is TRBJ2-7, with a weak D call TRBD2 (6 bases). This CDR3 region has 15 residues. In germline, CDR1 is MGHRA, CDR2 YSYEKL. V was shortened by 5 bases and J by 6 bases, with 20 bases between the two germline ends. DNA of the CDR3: TGCGCCAGCAGCTCCACCGGGACTCCTGGCTCCGAGCAGTACTTC. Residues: CASSSTGTPGSEQYF.

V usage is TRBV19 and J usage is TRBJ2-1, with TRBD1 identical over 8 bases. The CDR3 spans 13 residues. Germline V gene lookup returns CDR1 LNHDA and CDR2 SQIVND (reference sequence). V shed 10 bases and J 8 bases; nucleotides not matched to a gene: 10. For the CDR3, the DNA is TGTGCCATCTCGACAGGGGAGATACATGAGCAGTTCTTC. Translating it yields CAISTGEIHEQFF.

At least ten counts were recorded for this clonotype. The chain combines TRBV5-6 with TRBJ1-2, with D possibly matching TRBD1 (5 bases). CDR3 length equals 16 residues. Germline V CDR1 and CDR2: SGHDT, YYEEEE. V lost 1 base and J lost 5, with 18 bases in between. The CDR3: CASSLTAPRGPYGYTF. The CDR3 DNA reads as TGTGCCAGCAGCTTGACGGCTCCGAGGGGCCCTTATGGCTACACCTTC. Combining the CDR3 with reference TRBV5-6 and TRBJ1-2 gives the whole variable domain DAGVTQSPTHLIKTRGQQVTLRCSPKSGHDTVSWYQQALGQGPQFIFQYYEEEERQRGNFPDRFSGHQFPNYSSELNVNALLLGDSALYLCASSLTAPRGPYGYTFGSGTRLTVV.

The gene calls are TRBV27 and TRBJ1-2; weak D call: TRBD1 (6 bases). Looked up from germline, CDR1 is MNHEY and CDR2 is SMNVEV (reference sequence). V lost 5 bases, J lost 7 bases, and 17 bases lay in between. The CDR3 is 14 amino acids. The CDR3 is CASSLDGGRGGYTF. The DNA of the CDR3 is TGTGCCAGCAGTCTCGACGGGGGCAGAGGTGGCTACACCTTC.

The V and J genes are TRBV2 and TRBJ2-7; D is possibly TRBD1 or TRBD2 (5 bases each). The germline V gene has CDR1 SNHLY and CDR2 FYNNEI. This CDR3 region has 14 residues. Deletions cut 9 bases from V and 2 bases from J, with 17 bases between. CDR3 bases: TGTGCCAGAAGTCCCGACGGGGCTCCCTACGAGCAGTACTTC. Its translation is CARSPDGAPYEQYF.

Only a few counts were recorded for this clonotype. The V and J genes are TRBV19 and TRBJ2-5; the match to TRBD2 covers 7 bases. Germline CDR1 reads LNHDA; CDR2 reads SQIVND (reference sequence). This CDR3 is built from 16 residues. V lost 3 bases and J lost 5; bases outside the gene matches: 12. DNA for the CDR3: TGTGCCAGTAGTATCGATCAGACTAGCTCAGGGGAGACCCAGTACTTC. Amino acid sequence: CASSIDQTSSGETQYF.

The CDR3 DNA reads as TGTGCCAGCAGCCCCTCGACAGGGGCTAGCTACGAGCAGTACTTC. This translates into CASSPSTGASYEQYF. This chain joins TRBV3-1 and TRBJ2-7; 8 bases align to TRBD1. The germline CDR1 and CDR2 sequences are LGHDT and YNNKEL (reference sequence). With V trimmed by 4 bases and J by 3 bases, 8 bases remained unmatched. The CDR3 sequence is 15 residues long.

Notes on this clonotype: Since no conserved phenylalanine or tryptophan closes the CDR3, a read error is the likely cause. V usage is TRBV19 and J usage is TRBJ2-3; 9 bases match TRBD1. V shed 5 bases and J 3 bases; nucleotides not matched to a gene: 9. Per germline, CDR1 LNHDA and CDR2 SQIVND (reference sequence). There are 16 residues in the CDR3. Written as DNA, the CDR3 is TGTGCCAGTAGTCCCCTCCCGGGACAGGGAACAGATACGCAGTATCTT. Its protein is CASSPLPGQGTDTQYL.

As DNA, the CDR3 is TGTGCCAGCAGCCTTCAGCGGGAGGGCGGGTATTTT. Translating gives CASSLQREGGYF. The chain is built from TRBV7-9 and TRBJ2-3; TRBD2 aligns across 10 bases. This CDR3 contains 12 residues. Unmatched junction bases numbered 7, after V lost 5 bases and J lost 14 bases. Germline CDR1 is SEHNR and CDR2 is FQNEAQ (reference sequence).

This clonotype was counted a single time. Here the CDR3 DNA reads TGCAGTGCTAGAGGTTATCGGACGGAGAGCTCCTACAATGAGCAGTTCTTC. Protein sequence: CSARGYRTESSYNEQFF. The chain employs TRBV20-1 and TRBJ2-1, with D uncertain. Deletions cut 1 base from V and 0 bases from J, with 16 bases between. The CDR3 has 17 residues. Germline CDR1 reads DFQATT; CDR2 reads SNEGSKA (reference sequence).

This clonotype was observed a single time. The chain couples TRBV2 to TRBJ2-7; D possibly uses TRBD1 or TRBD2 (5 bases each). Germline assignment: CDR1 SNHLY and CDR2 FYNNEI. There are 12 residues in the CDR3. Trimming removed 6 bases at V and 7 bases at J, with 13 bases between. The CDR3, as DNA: TGTGCCAGCAGGGCAGGGACGTGGGAGCAGTACTTC. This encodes CASRAGTWEQYF. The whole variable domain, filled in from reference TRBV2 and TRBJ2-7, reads EPEVTQTPSHQVTQMGQEVILRCVPISNHLYFYWYRQILGQKVEFLVSFYNNEISEKSEIFDDQFSVERPDGSNFTLKIRSTKLEDSAMYFCASRAGTWEQYFGPGTRLTVT.

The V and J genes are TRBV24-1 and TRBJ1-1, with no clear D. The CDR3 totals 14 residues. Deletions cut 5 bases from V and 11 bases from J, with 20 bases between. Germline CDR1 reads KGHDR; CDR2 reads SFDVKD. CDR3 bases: TGTGCCACCAGTGCCTCGAAGGAGGCCGGAGTGGCTTTCTTT. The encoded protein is CATSASKEAGVAFF.

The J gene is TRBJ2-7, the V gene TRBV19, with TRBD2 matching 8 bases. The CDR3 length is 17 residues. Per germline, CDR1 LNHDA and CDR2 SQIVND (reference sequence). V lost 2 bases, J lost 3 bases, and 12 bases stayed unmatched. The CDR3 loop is CASSILNLGLVFYEQYF. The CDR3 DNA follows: TGTGCCAGTAGTATACTAAACTTGGGACTAGTATTCTACGAGCAGTACTTC.

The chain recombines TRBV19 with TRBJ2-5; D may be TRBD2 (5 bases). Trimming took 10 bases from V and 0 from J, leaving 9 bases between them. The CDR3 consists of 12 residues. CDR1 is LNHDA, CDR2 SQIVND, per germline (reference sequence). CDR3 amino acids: CATTDYQETQYF. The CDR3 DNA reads TGTGCCACCACGGACTACCAAGAGACCCAGTACTTC. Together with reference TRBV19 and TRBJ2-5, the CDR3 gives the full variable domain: DGGITQSPKYLFRKEGQNVTLSCEQNLNHDAMYWYRQDPGQGLRLIYYSQIVNDFQKGDIAEGYSVSREKKESFPLTVTSAQKNPTAFYLCATTDYQETQYFGPGTRLLVL.

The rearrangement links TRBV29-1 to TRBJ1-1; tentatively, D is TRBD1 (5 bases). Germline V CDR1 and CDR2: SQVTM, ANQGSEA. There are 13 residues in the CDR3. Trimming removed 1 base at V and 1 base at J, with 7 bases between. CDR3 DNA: TGCAGCGTTGAAGGACAGACGAACACTGAAGCTTTCTTT. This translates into CSVEGQTNTEAFF. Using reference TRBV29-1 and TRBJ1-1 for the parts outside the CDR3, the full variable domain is SAVISQKPSRDICQRGTSLTIQCQVDSQVTMMFWYRQQPGQSLTLIATANQGSEATYESGFVIDKFPISRPNLTFSTLTVSNMSPEDSSIYLCSVEGQTNTEAFFGQGTRLTVV.

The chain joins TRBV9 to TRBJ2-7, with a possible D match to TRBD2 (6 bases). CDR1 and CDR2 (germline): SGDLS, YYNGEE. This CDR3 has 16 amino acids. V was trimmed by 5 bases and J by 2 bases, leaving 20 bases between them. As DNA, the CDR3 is TGTGCCAGCAGGCCCTTGGGGGGTTGGGGGACCTACGAGCAGTACTTC. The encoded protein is CASRPLGGWGTYEQYF.

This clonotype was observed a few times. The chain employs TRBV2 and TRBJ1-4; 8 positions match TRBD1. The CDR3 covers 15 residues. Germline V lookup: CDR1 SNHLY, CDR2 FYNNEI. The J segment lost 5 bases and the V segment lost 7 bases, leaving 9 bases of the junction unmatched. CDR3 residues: CASKVGGTGNEKLFF. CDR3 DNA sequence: TGTGCCAGCAAGGTGGGGGGGACAGGCAATGAAAAACTGTTTTTT.

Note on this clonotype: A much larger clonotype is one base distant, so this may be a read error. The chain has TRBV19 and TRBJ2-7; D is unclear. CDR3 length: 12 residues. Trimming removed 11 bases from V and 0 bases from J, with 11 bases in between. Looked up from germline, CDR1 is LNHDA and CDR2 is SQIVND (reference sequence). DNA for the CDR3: TGTGCCGGAGCAGTTACCTCCTACGAGCAGTACTTC. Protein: CAGAVTSYEQYF.

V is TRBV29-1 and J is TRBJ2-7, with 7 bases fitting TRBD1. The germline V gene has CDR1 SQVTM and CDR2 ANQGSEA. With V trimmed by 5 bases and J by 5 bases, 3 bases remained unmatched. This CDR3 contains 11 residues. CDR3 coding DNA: TGCAGCGTTAGACAGGGCCACGAGCAGTACTTC. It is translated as CSVRQGHEQYF.

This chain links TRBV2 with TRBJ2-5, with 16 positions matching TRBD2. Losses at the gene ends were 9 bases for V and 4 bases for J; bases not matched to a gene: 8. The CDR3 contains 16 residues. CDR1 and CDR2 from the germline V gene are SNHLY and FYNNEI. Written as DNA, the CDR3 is TGTGCCAGTGTGGGACTAGCGGGGGGGCCGGGAGAGACCCAGTACTTC. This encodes CASVGLAGGPGETQYF. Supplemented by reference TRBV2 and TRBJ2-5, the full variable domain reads EPEVTQTPSHQVTQMGQEVILRCVPISNHLYFYWYRQILGQKVEFLVSFYNNEISEKSEIFDDQFSVERPDGSNFTLKIRSTKLEDSAMYFCASVGLAGGPGETQYFGPGTRLLVL.

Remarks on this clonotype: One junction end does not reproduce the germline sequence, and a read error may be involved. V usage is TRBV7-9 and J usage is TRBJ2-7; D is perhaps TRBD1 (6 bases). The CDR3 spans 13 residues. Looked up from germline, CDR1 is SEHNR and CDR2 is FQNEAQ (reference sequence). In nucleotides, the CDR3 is TGCGCCAGCCGTACCCAGGGGTCCTACGAGCAGTACTTC. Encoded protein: CASRTQGSYEQYF.

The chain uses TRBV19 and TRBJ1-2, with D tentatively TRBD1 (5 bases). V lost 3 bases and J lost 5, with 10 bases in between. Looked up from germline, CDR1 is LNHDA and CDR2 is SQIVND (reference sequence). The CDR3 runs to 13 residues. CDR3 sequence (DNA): TGTGCCAGTAGTATTGACAGCTCGTATGGCTACACCTTC. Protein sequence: CASSIDSSYGYTF.

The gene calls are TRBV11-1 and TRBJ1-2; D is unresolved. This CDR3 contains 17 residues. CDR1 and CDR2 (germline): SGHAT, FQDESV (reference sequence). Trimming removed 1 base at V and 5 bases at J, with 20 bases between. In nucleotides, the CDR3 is TGTGCCAGCAGCTTAGATACTAGCTACCAGCATCGGTATGGCTACACCTTC. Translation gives CASSLDTSYQHRYGYTF.

This CDR3 is CASRRTGDFTEAFF. CDR3 in DNA: TGTGCCAGCAGGAGGACAGGGGATTTCACTGAAGCTTTCTTT. The chain links TRBV12-3 or TRBV12-4 to TRBJ1-1; TRBD1 aligns across 9 bases. This CDR3 has 14 residues. V trimming: 6 bases; J trimming: 4 bases; junction bases outside the gene matches: 6.

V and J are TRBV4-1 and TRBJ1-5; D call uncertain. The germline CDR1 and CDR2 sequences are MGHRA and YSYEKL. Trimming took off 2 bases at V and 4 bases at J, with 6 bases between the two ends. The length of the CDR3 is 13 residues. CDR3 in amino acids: CASSQYENQPQHF. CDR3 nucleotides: TGCGCCAGCAGCCAATATGAGAATCAGCCCCAGCATTTT.

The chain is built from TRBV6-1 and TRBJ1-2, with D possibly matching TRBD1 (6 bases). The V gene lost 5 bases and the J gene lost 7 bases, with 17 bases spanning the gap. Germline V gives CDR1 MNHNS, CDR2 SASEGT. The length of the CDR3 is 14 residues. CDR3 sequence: CASSQQGSARGYTF. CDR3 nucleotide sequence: TGTGCCAGCAGTCAACAGGGTTCGGCTCGTGGCTACACCTTC.

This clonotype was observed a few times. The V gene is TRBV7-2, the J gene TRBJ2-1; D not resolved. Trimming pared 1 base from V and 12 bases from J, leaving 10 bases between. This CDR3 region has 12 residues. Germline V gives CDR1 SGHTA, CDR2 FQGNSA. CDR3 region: CASSLEDMGQFF. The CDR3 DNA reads TGTGCCAGCAGCTTAGAAGACATGGGGCAGTTCTTC.